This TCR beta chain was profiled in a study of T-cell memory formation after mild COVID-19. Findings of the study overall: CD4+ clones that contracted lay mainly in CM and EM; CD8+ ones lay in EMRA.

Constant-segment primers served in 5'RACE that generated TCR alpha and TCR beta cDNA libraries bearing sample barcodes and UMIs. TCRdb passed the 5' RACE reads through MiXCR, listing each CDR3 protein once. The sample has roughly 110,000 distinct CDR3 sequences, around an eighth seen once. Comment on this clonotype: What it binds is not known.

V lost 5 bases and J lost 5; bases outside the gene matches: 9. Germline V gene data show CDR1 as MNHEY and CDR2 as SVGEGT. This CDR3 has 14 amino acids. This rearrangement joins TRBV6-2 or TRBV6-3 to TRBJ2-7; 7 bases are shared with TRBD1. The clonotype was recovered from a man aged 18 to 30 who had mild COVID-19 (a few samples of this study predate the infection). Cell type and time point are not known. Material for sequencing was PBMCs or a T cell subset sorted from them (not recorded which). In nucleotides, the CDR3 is TGTGCCAGCAGTGGACTGACAGGGCGCGACGAGCAGTACTTC. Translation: CASSGLTGRDEQYF.